The entry below describes one T cell receptor beta chain. No antigen is known for it. The record has no base qualities; no much larger clone is one base away. The record originates from a study of blood T cell repertoires in COVID-19 (TCRdb year 2020). About the full investigation: Collaborator samples came from the United States, Italy and Spain and covered acute and convalescent phases of COVID-19. The repertoires were made available in a free public database intended to serve as a resource for research on the immune response to SARS-CoV-2. Samples came from the ongoing ImmuneRACE study (first 160 participants) plus 1,254 subjects from 6 global collaborators. Where available, HLA class I and class II types were obtained from metadata supplied by the sample provider rather than from assay-based typing. The prospective study material was composed of cDNA or gDNA derived from T cells, B-cell-depleted T cells, or PBMCs. The dataset comprised deeply sampled blood TCRbeta repertoires from subjects exposed to, actively infected with, or recovered from COVID-19. Nearly every sample came with metadata listing a de-identified subject ID, COVID-19 status, age in years and sex. Study-wide conclusions, independent of this receptor: The quantity of clinical and demographic metadata differed by source and by participant and was supplied without curation.

The CDR3 has 14 amino acids, counting the end cysteine and phenylalanine. The only DNA kept is the CDR3, 42 bases in frame from the first base. From a lookup of the germline V gene, CDR1 and CDR2 are SNHLY and FYNNEI. V is cut by 8 bases and J by 1 base, and the space between the germline ends is 12 bases. Each collaborating institution followed its own protocols to collect whole blood in K2EDTA tubes. Collaborator samples were shipped for TCRbeta analysis as frozen whole blood, isolated PBMCs, or DNA extracted from either sample type. TCRbeta CDR3 regions were amplified from genomic DNA using the immunoSEQ Assay, a bias-controlled multiplex PCR. The original pipeline was this. The number of nucleated cells in each sample was estimated by amplification of reference gene primers within the assay. To quantify the absolute abundance of each unique TCRbeta CDR3 rearrangement, sequence reads were collapsed and filtered. Productive Simpson clonality was computed per sample as the square root of Simpson's diversity index over productive rearrangements. This immuneACCESS table, as held by TCRdb, lists in-frame sequences with V and J called but not all clones. Of the missing ones, under half trace to an unresolved V gene in checked studies; the others have no known cause. V, J and clone size derive from that table, while D and trimming were established from the DNA sequence. The sample includes roughly 330,000 clones, with about 82% observed a single time. The ten most abundant clones make up around 1.6% of the sample.

The chain couples TRBV2 to TRBJ1-3; the D gene lacks a confident call. This clonotype was obtained from a woman between 50 and 59 years old with acute or convalescent COVID-19. The sequencing input was peripheral blood. This receptor carries the CDR3 CASSRGPSGNTIYF. In nucleotide form, the sequence is TGTGCCAGCTCCAGAGGGCCTTCTGGAAACACCATATATTTT. Outside the CDR3, residues come from the reference TRBV2 and TRBJ1-3 proteins, so the full variable domain is: EPEVTQTPSHQVTQMGQEVILRCVPISNHLYFYWYRQILGQKVEFLVSFYNNEISEKSEIFDDQFSVERPDGSNFTLKIRSTKLEDSAMYFCASSRGPSGNTIYFGEGSWLTVV.